This is a list of T cell receptor beta chains from one sample in a study of tumor-infiltrating lymphocytes in primary liver carcinoma. Using its own MiXCR run on the multiplex PCR reads, TCRdb lists one record per CDR3 protein. The sample shows more than 75,000 distinct CDR3 sequences, approximately 77% of them seen only once. Sequenced sample: liver tumor tissue from sampling region 1. The receptor set was obtained from a man in his forties or fifties with primary liver carcinoma and hepatitis B virus infection. Both conserved end residues are part of each CDR3. The order of the fields is J gene, CDR3 length, V gene, clone size, D gene, CDR3 protein, CDR3 DNA. D genes are given only for firm matches. The listing skips clone size in some rows; elsewhere it reads once, few, many or a size class.

J gene: TRBJ2-7
CDR3 length: 18
V gene: TRBV19
clone size: NA
D gene: TRBD2
CDR3 protein: CASSRTGTSGVAAYEQYF
CDR3 DNA: TGTGCCAGTAGTAGGACAGGGACTAGCGGGGTGGCGGCCTACGAGCAGTACTTC

J gene: TRBJ2-1
CDR3 length: 20
V gene: TRBV14
clone size: many
D gene: TRBD2
CDR3 protein: CASSQDTGSGRSQRGYEQFF
CDR3 DNA: TGTGCCAGCAGCCAAGACACCGGGTCAGGTCGGAGTCAGCGGGGGTATGAGCAGTTCTTC

J gene: TRBJ1-4
CDR3 length: 14
V gene: TRBV6-5
clone size: many
D gene: TRBD1
CDR3 protein: CASSFQGAGEKLFF
CDR3 DNA: TGTGCCAGCAGTTTTCAGGGGGCCGGGGAAAAACTGTTTTTT

J gene: TRBJ2-1
CDR3 length: 15
V gene: TRBV7-8
clone size: NA
D gene: TRBD1
CDR3 protein: CASSWSQGAYNEQSF
CDR3 DNA: TGTGCTAGCAGCTGGTCCCAGGGGGCCTACAATGAGCAGTCCTTC

J gene: TRBJ2-7
CDR3 length: 14
V gene: TRBV11-1
clone size: medium-sized
D gene: NA
CDR3 protein: CASSSRDSIYEQYF
CDR3 DNA: TGTGCCAGCAGCTCGCGGGACTCAATCTACGAGCAGTACTTC

J gene: TRBJ2-3
CDR3 length: 15
V gene: TRBV11-1
clone size: NA
D gene: NA
CDR3 protein: CASSLQSISTDTQYF
CDR3 DNA: TGTGCCAGCAGCCTACAGTCCATTAGCACAGATACGCAGTATTTT

J gene: TRBJ2-3
CDR3 length: 13
V gene: TRBV5-4
clone size: NA
D gene: NA
CDR3 protein: CASSPFRDNTQYF
CDR3 DNA: TGTGCCAGCAGCCCTTTTAGGGACAACACGCAGTATTTT

J gene: TRBJ2-5
CDR3 length: 17
V gene: TRBV25-1
clone size: NA
D gene: TRBD1
CDR3 protein: CASSQALGTGGAETQYF
CDR3 DNA: TGTGCCAGCAGTCAAGCCCTCGGGACAGGGGGCGCAGAGACCCAGTACTTC

J gene: TRBJ2-2
CDR3 length: 17
V gene: TRBV15
clone size: NA
D gene: NA
CDR3 protein: CATSRDQTRDRSGGLFF
CDR3 DNA: TGTGCCACCAGCAGAGATCAGACGCGGGATCGGTCCGGGGGGCTGTTTTTT

J gene: TRBJ2-7
CDR3 length: 11
V gene: TRBV6-1
clone size: NA
D gene: NA
CDR3 protein: CASSGGPEQYF
CDR3 DNA: TGTGCCAGCTCCGGGGGGCCCGAGCAGTATTTC

J gene: TRBJ1-1
CDR3 length: 13
V gene: TRBV20-1
clone size: many
D gene: NA
CDR3 protein: CSARSGYGTEAFF
CDR3 DNA: TGCAGTGCTAGATCTGGATATGGCACTGAAGCTTTCTTT

J gene: TRBJ2-3
CDR3 length: 12
V gene: TRBV6-1
clone size: NA
D gene: NA
CDR3 protein: CASRRTGDTRYF
CDR3 DNA: TGTGCCAGCAGGCGGACGGGGGATACGCGATATTTT

J gene: TRBJ2-4
CDR3 length: 13
V gene: TRBV29-1
clone size: once
D gene: NA
CDR3 protein: CSALWTAKNIQYF
CDR3 DNA: TGCAGTGCCCTCTGGACAGCCAAAAACATTCAGTACTTC

J gene: TRBJ2-7
CDR3 length: 13
V gene: TRBV10-3
clone size: many
D gene: TRBD2
CDR3 protein: CAIRGGEGHEQYF
CDR3 DNA: TGTGCCATCCGGGGCGGGGAGGGGCACGAGCAGTACTTC

J gene: TRBJ2-3
CDR3 length: 14
V gene: TRBV6-6
clone size: many
D gene: NA
CDR3 protein: CASSPLGTTDTQYF
CDR3 DNA: TGTGCCAGCAGCCCACTAGGGACGACAGATACGCAGTATTTT

J gene: TRBJ2-3
CDR3 length: 11
V gene: TRBV2
clone size: NA
D gene: NA
CDR3 protein: CAGTLADTQYF
CDR3 DNA: TGTGCCGGCACCTTGGCAGATACGCAGTATTTT

J gene: TRBJ2-7
CDR3 length: 12
V gene: TRBV28
clone size: NA
D gene: NA
CDR3 protein: CASSLMFDGQYF
CDR3 DNA: TGTGCCAGCAGCCTAATGTTCGACGGGCAGTACTTC

J gene: TRBJ2-5
CDR3 length: 15
V gene: TRBV12-3/TRBV12-4
clone size: many
D gene: NA
CDR3 protein: CASSLWVSGGETQYF
CDR3 DNA: TGTGCCAGCAGTTTGTGGGTGTCAGGAGGGGAGACCCAGTACTTC

J gene: TRBJ2-5
CDR3 length: 15
V gene: TRBV12-3/TRBV12-4
clone size: NA
D gene: NA
CDR3 protein: CVSSLWVSGGETQYF
CDR3 DNA: TGTGTCAGCAGTTTGTGGGTGTCAGGAGGGGAGACCCAATACTTC

J gene: TRBJ2-7
CDR3 length: 13
V gene: TRBV6-2/TRBV6-3
clone size: NA
D gene: NA
CDR3 protein: CTSSYGDGYEQYF
CDR3 DNA: TGTACCAGCAGTTACGGGGATGGCTACGAGCAGTACTTC

J gene: TRBJ2-1
CDR3 length: 13
V gene: TRBV10-2
clone size: NA
D gene: NA
CDR3 protein: CGSRSGAYNEQFF
CDR3 DNA: TGCGGCAGCAGGTCGGGAGCCTACAATGAGCAGTTCTTC

J gene: TRBJ2-3
CDR3 length: 15
V gene: TRBV5-1
clone size: NA
D gene: TRBD2
CDR3 protein: CASSLAGECTDTQYF
CDR3 DNA: TGCGCCAGCAGCTTAGCGGGAGAGTGCACAGACACGCAGTATTTT